Many counts were recorded for the clone carrying this TCR beta chain. Using a J-beta primer mix together with a sample-barcoded 5' primer, a second PCR was run for roughly 6 to 11 cycles. Each single sample gave us at least 3 million CDR3-containing paired-end reads. Each CDR3 protein gets one entry after TCRdb re-called the 5' RACE reads with MiXCR. The sample holds approximately 900,000 distinct CDR3 sequences, roughly 28% seen once. This sample is drawn from a study of blood T cells in healthy people across ages. Trimming took 1 base from V and 3 from J, leaving 10 bases between them. The CDR3 is 14 residues long. Germline CDR1 reads LGHDT; CDR2 reads YNNKEL (reference sequence). The same data also contributed to another study, on T cells of mothers and their children.

The V and J genes are TRBV3-1 and TRBJ2-7; D uncertain. The source material was blood. The sequence was collected from a woman aged 40 to 49 in good health. The CDR3: CASSQVGLVYEQYF. The CDR3 DNA follows: TGTGCCAGCAGCCAAGTGGGCCTTGTCTACGAGCAGTACTTC.